The clone carrying this T cell receptor (beta chain) was picked up a small number of times. Antigen: not known. 5'RACE primed from the constant segment yielded TCR alpha and TCR beta cDNA libraries bearing sample barcodes and UMIs. TCRdb recomputed calls from the 5' RACE reads with MiXCR, one row per CDR3 protein. The top ten hold roughly 20% of the sample, which has a few hundred thousand distinct CDR3 sequences, around 15% seen once. Per the germline V gene, CDR1 is DFQATT and CDR2 is SNEGSKA (reference sequence). The CDR3 has 16 amino acids. Trimming removed 3 bases at V and 2 bases at J, with 17 bases between. The source of the sample is a study of T-cell memory formation after mild COVID-19. Whole-study findings and limits: Detection of some responders pre-infection suggested pre-existing cross-reactive memory T cells participated. CD4/CD8 balance characterized clones contracting day 15 to 85, and CD4+ skew characterized later expanders. Contracting clones localized mainly to CM and EM when CD4+ and mainly to EMRA when CD8+.

This rearrangement joins TRBV20-1 to TRBJ1-5; D possibly corresponds to TRBD1 (6 bases). What was sequenced was PBMCs or a T cell subset sorted from them (not recorded which). This receptor was identified in a man between 18 and 35 years old who had mild COVID-19 (a few samples of this study predate the infection). Cell type and time point are not known. CDR3 nucleotide sequence: TGCAGTGCTAGTTCGGAGGGGGGAATAGGCAATCAGCCCCAGCATTTT. It codes for CSASSEGGIGNQPQHF.